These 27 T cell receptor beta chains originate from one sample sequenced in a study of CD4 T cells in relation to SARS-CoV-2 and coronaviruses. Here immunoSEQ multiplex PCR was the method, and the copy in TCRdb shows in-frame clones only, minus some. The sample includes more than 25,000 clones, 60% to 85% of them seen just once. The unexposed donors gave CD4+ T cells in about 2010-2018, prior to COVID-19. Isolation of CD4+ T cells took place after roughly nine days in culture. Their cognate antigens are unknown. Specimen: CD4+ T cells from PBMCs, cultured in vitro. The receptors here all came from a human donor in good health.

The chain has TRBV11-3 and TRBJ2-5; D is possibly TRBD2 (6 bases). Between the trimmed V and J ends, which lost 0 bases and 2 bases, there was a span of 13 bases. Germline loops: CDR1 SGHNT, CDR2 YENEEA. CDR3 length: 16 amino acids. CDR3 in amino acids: CASSLDASRGQETQYF. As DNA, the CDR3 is TGTGCCAGCAGCTTAGATGCCTCGCGGGGACAAGAGACCCAGTACTTC.

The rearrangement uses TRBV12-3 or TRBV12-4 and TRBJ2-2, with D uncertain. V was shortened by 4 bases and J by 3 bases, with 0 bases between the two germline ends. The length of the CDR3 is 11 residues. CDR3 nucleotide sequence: TGTGCCAGCAGTTACACCGGGGAGCTGTTTTTT. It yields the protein CASSYTGELFF.

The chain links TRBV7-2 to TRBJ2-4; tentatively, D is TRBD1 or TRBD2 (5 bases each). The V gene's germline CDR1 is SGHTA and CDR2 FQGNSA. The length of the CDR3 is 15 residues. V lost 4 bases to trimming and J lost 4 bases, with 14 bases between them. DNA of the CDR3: TGTGCCAGCAGCTCCTGGGACGTGTCGAAAAACATTCAGTACTTC. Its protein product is CASSSWDVSKNIQYF. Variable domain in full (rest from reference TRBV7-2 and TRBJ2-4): GAGVSQSPSNKVTEKGKDVELRCDPISGHTALYWYRQSLGQGLEFLIYFQGNSAPDKSGLPSDRFSAERTGGSVSTLTIQRTQQEDSAVYLCASSSWDVSKNIQYFGAGTRLSVL.

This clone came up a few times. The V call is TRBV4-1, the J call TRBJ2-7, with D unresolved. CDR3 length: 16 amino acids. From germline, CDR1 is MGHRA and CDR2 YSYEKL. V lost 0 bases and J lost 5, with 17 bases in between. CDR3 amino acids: CASSQDDWVRKNEQYF. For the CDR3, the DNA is TGCGCCAGCAGCCAAGATGATTGGGTTAGGAAGAACGAGCAGTACTTC.

This CDR3 is CASSAPRISNEKLFF. The CDR3 bases are TGCGCCAGCAGTGCTCCCAGAATAAGTAATGAAAAACTGTTTTTT. The chain has TRBV10-1 and TRBJ1-4; D is unresolved. The length of the CDR3 is 15 residues. The V gene's germline CDR1 is WNHNN and CDR2 SYGVQD (reference sequence). Trimming stripped 4 bases from V and 4 bases from J, with 13 bases between.

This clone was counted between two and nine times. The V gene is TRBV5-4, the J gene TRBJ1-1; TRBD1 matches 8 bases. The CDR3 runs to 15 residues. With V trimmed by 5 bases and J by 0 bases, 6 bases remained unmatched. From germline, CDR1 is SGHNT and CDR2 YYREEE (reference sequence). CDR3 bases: TGTGCCAGCAGACGCCCGGGACAGGTGAACACTGAAGCTTTCTTT. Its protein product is CASRRPGQVNTEAFF.

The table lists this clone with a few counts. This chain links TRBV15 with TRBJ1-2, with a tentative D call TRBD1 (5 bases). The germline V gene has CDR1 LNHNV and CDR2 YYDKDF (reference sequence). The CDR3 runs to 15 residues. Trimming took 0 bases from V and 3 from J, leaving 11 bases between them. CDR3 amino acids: CATSRDRSRDYGYTF. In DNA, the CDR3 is TGTGCCACCAGCAGAGATCGAAGCAGGGACTATGGCTACACCTTC. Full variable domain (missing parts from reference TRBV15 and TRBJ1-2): DAMVIQNPRYQVTQFGKPVTLSCSQTLNHNVMYWYQQKSSQAPKLLFHYYDKDFNNEADTPDNFQSRRPNTSFCFLDIRSPGLGDTAMYLCATSRDRSRDYGYTFGSGTRLTVV.

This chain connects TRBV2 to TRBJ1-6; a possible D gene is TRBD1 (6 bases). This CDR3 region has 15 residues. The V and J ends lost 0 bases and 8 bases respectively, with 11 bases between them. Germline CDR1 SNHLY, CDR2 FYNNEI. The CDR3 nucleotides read TGTGCCAGCAGTGAAGCTGGGGGCATATATTCACCCCTCCACTTT. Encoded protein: CASSEAGGIYSPLHF.

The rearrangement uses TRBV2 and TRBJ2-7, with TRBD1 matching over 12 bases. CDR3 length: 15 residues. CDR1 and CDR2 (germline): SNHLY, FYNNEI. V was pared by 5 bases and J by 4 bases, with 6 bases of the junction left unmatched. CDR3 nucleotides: TGTGCCAGCAGTTCCCCGGGACAGGGGGCTTACGAGCAGTACTTC. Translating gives CASSSPGQGAYEQYF.

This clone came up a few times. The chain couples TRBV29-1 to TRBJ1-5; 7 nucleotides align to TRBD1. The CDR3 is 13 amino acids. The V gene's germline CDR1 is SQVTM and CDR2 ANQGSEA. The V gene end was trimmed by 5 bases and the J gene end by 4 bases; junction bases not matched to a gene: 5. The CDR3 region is CSVRTGPNQPQHF. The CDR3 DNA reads TGCAGCGTTCGGACAGGCCCAAATCAGCCCCAGCATTTT.

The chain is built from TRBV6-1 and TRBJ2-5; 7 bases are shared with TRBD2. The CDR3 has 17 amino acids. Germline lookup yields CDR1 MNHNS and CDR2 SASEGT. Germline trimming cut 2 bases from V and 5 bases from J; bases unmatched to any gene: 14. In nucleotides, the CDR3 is TGTGCCAGCAGTGAAACCGGGACTACCGGAGATCGGGAGACCCAGTACTTC. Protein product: CASSETGTTGDRETQYF.

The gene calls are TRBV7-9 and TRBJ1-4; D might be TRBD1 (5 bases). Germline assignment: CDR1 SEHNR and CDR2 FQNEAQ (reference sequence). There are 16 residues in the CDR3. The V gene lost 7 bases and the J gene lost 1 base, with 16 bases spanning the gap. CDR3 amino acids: CASNGGAQITNEKLFF. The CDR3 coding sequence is TGTGCCAGCAACGGAGGGGCGCAGATAACTAATGAAAAACTGTTTTTT. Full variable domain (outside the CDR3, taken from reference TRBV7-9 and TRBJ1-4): DTGVSQNPRHKITKRGQNVTFRCDPISEHNRLYWYRQTLGQGPEFLTYFQNEAQLEKSRLLSDRFSAERPKGSFSTLEIQRTEQGDSAMYLCASNGGAQITNEKLFFGSGTQLSVL.

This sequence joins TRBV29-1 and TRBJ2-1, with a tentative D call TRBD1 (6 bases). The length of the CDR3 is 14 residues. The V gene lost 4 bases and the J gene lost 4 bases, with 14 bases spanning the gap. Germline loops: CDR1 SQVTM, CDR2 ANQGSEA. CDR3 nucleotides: TGCAGCGTTGGGTCCCAGGGGCTTTACAATGAGCAGTTCTTC. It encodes CSVGSQGLYNEQFF.

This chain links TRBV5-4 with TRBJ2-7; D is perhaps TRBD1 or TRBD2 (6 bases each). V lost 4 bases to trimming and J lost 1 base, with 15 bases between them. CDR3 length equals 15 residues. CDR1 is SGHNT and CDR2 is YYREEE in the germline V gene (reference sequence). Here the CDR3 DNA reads TGTGCCAGCAGCCCTGGGGGGCTCCTATCCTACGAGCAGTACTTC. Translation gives CASSPGGLLSYEQYF.

CDR3 DNA: TGCGCCAGCAGCCAAGCCCACAGGGCTGGCTACACCTTC. Residues: CASSQAHRAGYTF. The chain recombines TRBV4-3 with TRBJ1-2, with a weak D call TRBD1 (6 bases). Germline V gene sequence: CDR1 LGHNA, CDR2 YSLEER. V was clipped by 1 base and J by 7 bases, with 10 bases between them. The length of the CDR3 is 13 residues.

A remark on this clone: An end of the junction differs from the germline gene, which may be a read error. The CDR3 bases are TGTGCCAGCAGCTTGGATTCGAAGACCGGGGAGCTGTTTTTT. This codes for CASSLDSKTGELFF. The rearrangement links TRBV5-4 to TRBJ2-2; D call uncertain. The germline V gene has CDR1 SGHNT and CDR2 YYREEE (reference sequence). The CDR3 extends over 14 amino acids.

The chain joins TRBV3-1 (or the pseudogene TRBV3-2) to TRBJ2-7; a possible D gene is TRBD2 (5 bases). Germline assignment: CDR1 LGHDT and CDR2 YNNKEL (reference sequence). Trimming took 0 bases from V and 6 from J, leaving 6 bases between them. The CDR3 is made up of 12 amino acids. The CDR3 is CASSQETSEQYF. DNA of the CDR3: TGTGCCAGCAGCCAAGAAACTAGCGAGCAGTACTTC.

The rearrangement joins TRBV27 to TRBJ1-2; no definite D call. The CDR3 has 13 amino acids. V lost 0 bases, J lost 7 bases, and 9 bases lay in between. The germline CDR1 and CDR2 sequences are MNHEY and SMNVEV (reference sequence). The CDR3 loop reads CASSLSIRAGYTF. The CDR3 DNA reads TGTGCCAGCAGTTTATCGATCCGGGCTGGCTACACCTTC.

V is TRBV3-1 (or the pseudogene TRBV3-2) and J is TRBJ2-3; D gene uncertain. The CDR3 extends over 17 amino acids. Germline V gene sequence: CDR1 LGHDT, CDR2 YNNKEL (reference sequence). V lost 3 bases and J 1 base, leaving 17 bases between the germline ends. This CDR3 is CASSHSRRGLGTDTQYF. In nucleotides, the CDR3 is TGTGCCAGCAGCCATTCCCGGAGAGGCTTAGGCACAGATACGCAGTATTTT.

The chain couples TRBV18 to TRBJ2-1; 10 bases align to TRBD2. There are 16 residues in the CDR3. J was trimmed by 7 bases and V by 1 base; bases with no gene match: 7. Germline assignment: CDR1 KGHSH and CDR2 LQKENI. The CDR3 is CASSPQVTSGLNEQFF. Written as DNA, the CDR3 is TGTGCCAGCTCACCACAGGTGACTAGCGGGTTAAATGAGCAGTTCTTC.

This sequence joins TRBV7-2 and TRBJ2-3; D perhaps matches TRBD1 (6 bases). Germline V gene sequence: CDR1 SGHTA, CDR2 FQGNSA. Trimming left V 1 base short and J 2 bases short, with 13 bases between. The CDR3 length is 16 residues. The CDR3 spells CASSLGERGSTDTQYF. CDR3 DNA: TGTGCCAGCAGCTTAGGGGAGAGGGGGTCCACAGATACGCAGTATTTT.

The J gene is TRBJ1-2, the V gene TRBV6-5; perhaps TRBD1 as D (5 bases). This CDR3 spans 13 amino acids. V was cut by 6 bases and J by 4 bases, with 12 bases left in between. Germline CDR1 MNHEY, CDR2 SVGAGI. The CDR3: CASSREEGYGYTF. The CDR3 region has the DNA TGTGCCAGCAGCAGGGAGGAGGGCTATGGCTACACCTTC.

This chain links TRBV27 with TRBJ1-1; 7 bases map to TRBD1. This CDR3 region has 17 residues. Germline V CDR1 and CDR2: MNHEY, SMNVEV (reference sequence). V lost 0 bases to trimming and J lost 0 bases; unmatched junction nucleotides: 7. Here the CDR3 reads CASSLSLRQGMNTEAFF. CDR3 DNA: TGTGCCAGCAGTTTATCCCTTCGACAGGGAATGAACACTGAAGCTTTCTTT.

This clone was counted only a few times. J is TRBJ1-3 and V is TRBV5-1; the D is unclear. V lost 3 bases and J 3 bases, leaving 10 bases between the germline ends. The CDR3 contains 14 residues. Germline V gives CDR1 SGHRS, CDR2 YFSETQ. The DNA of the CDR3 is TGCGCCAGCAGCTCTTTAGCGGGTGGAAACACCATATATTTT. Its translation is CASSSLAGGNTIYF.

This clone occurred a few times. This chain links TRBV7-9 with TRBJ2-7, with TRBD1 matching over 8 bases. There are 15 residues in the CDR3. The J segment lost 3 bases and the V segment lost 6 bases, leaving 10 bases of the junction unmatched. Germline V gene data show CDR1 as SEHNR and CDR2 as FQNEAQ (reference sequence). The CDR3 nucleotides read TGTGCCAGCAGTTTTTCCATGGACAGGGTCTACGAGCAGTACTTC. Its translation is CASSFSMDRVYEQYF. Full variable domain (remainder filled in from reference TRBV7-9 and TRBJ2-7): DTGVSQNPRHKITKRGQNVTFRCDPISEHNRLYWYRQTLGQGPEFLTYFQNEAQLEKSRLLSDRFSAERPKGSFSTLEIQRTEQGDSAMYLCASSFSMDRVYEQYFGPGTRLTVT.

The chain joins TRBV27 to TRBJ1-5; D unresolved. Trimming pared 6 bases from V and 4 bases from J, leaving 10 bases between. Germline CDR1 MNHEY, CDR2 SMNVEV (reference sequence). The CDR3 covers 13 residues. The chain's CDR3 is CASSVTDNQPQHF. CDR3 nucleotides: TGTGCCAGCAGCGTCACAGATAATCAGCCCCAGCATTTT.

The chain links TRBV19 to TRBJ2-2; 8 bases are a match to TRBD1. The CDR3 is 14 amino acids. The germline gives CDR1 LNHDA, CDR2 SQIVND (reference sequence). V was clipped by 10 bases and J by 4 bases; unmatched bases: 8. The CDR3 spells CATGGQGGTGELFF. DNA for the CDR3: TGTGCCACCGGCGGACAGGGAGGCACCGGGGAGCTGTTTTTT.